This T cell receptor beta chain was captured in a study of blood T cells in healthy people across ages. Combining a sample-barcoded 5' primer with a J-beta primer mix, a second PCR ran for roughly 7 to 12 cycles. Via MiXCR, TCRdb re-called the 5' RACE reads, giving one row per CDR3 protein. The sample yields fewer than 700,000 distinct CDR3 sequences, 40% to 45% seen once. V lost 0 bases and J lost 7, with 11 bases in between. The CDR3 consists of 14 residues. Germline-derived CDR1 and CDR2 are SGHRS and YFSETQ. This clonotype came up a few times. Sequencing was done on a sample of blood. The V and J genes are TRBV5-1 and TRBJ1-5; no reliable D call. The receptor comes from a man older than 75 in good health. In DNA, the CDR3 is TGCGCCAGCAGCTTGGACGGTATTAGACAGCCCCAGCATTTT. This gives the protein CASSLDGIRQPQHF.